The 3 T cell receptor beta chains in this list originate from one sample, sequenced in a study of T cell changes during pregnancy in multiple sclerosis. Produced via immunoSEQ multiplex PCR; TCRdb's table is partial and in-frame only. Of roughly 41,000 clones listed, approximately 94% are singletons. The material was peripheral blood, obtained in the third trimester of pregnancy. These receptor sequences come from a female donor with multiple sclerosis, enrolled in a pregnancy study.

This chain uses TRBV7-3 with TRBJ2-5; 7 bases are shared with TRBD1. J gave up 5 bases and V 3 bases, and 3 bases lay outside the gene matches. From germline, CDR1 is SGHTA and CDR2 FQGTGA. This CDR3 comprises 13 residues. CDR3 region: CASSLTGLETQYF. The DNA of the CDR3 is TGTGCCAGCAGCTTGACAGGGCTCGAGACCCAGTACTTC.

The genes are TRBV27 and TRBJ2-5; D is possibly TRBD2 (6 bases). The CDR3 contains 15 residues. From germline, CDR1 is MNHEY and CDR2 SMNVEV (reference sequence). V was cut by 3 bases and J by 10 bases, with 21 bases left in between. As DNA, the CDR3 is TGTGCCAGCAGTTTCGGGTCGGGACCCGGTAGCGGCCAGTACTTC. Its translation: CASSFGSGPGSGQYF.

V gene TRBV9 combines with J gene TRBJ1-1, with D possibly TRBD1 on 5 matching bases. Between the trimmed V and J ends, which lost 4 bases and 2 bases, there was a span of 9 bases. The germline CDR1 and CDR2 sequences are SGDLS and YYNGEE. This CDR3 comprises 13 residues. CDR3 bases: TGTGCCAGCAGCCGGGGGGGAAACACTGAAGCTTTCTTT. Amino acid sequence: CASSRGGNTEAFF.